What follows are 4 T cell receptor beta chains derived from one specimen sequenced in a study of blood T cell repertoires in COVID-19. The method was immunoSEQ multiplex PCR; TCRdb's version includes in-frame clones alone and lacks a portion of them. Seen here are around 110,000 clones, approximately 90% observed once, and the top ten hold 1.8%. The specimen sequenced was peripheral blood. Receptor source: a human donor with active COVID-19. The donor label of this sample is uncertain.

The chain joins TRBV5-6 to TRBJ1-5, with TRBD1 as a possible D gene (6 bases). The length of the CDR3 is 15 residues. Germline V gene lookup returns CDR1 SGHDT and CDR2 YYEEEE. Trimming stripped 4 bases from V and 4 bases from J, with 15 bases between. DNA for the CDR3: TGTGCCAGCAGCCGCACCGGACAGCTGAATCAGCCCCAGCATTTT. The encoded protein is CASSRTGQLNQPQHF.

This clone was recorded only once. The rearrangement joins TRBV12-3 or TRBV12-4 to TRBJ2-5; D may be TRBD1 (5 bases). The CDR3 has 13 amino acids. With 4 bases removed from V and 4 bases from J, the gap between germline ends came to 10 bases. CDR3 in amino acids: CASSSRGGETQYF. CDR3 nucleotides: TGTGCCAGCAGTTCAAGGGGCGGAGAGACCCAGTACTTC.

The rearrangement joins TRBV27 to TRBJ2-6, with D maybe TRBD1 (6 bases). The germline V gene encodes CDR1 MNHEY and CDR2 SMNVEV (reference sequence). Trimming removed 4 bases at V and 2 bases at J, with 18 bases between. CDR3 length equals 18 residues. As DNA, the CDR3 is TGTGCCAGCAGTTCCAGACCGCCCCCAGGGGCTGGGGCCAACGTCCTGACTTTC. The encoded protein is CASSSRPPPGAGANVLTF.

CDR3 protein: CASSTTSGAETQYF. The CDR3 DNA reads TGTGCCAGCTCAACGACTAGCGGGGCCGAGACCCAGTACTTC. The rearrangement links TRBV18 to TRBJ2-5, with TRBD2 matching 11 bases. Germline V gene data show CDR1 as KGHSH and CDR2 as LQKENI. The CDR3 sequence is 14 residues long. Germline trimming cut 5 bases from V and 5 bases from J; bases unmatched to any gene: 4.